A single sample gave rise to the 2 T cell receptor beta chains below, sequenced in a study of blood T cell repertoires in COVID-19. The method was immunoSEQ multiplex PCR; TCRdb's version includes in-frame clones alone and lacks a portion of them. The sample includes over 150,000 clones, around nine tenths seen only once; the top ten take around 0.63%. The source material was peripheral blood. These receptors all stem from a man aged 55 to 69 with COVID-19, enrolled during active disease.

V and J are TRBV19 and TRBJ1-2; the D is unclear. V was shortened by 3 bases and J by 5 bases, with 22 bases between the two germline ends. The CDR3 spans 17 residues. Germline assignment: CDR1 LNHDA and CDR2 SQIVND (reference sequence). CDR3 sequence reads: CASSIAQTLISKYGYTF. Written as DNA, the CDR3 is TGTGCCAGTAGTATTGCACAAACCTTAATATCCAAATATGGCTACACCTTC.

The V call is TRBV11-3, the J call TRBJ2-7; tentatively, D is TRBD1 (6 bases). This CDR3 has 14 residues. CDR1 and CDR2 (germline): SGHNT, YENEEA. V was trimmed by 6 bases and J by 3 bases, leaving 15 bases between them. CDR3 DNA sequence: TGTGCCAGCAGTTCACGGACAGTTAACTACGAGCAGTACTTC. Translating it yields CASSSRTVNYEQYF.